This T cell receptor (beta chain) was captured in a study of T cell changes during pregnancy in multiple sclerosis. This clone was found once. CDR3 size: 16 residues. CDR1 is SGHNT and CDR2 is YYREEE in the germline V gene (reference sequence). Germline trimming cut 3 bases from V and 3 bases from J; bases unmatched to any gene: 7. Sequencing used immunoSEQ multiplex PCR; TCRdb keeps in-frame clones, though not all of them. The profile shows 45,000 or so clones, 95% to 96% of them singletons. This receptor was obtained from a female donor with multiple sclerosis, enrolled in a pregnancy study. Here the sequenced sample was peripheral blood, taken in the second trimester of pregnancy. V usage is TRBV5-4 and J usage is TRBJ2-3, with 10 bases fitting TRBD1. CDR3: CASSSPRDRGTDTQYF. The CDR3 nucleotides read TGTGCCAGCAGCTCGCCCCGGGACAGGGGAACAGATACGCAGTATTTT.